These 20 T cell receptor beta chains were sequenced from one sample in a study of cytomegalovirus exposure and HLA in healthy donors. The PCR ran on 60 Vbeta and 13 Jbeta primers. Here immunoSEQ multiplex PCR was the method, and the copy in TCRdb shows in-frame clones only, minus some. The data show around 150,000 clones, over 75% seen once. The source material was PBMCs. Receptors were obtained from a man in his thirties or forties in good health and CMV-seronegative.

This chain connects TRBV9 to TRBJ1-2, with 8 bases identical to TRBD1. This CDR3 comprises 18 residues. Trimming removed 0 bases from V and 0 bases from J; junction bases left unmatched: 10. Germline CDR1 reads SGDLS; CDR2 reads YYNGEE. Here the CDR3 reads CASSVDPDRVGSNYGYTF. The CDR3, as DNA: TGTGCCAGCAGCGTAGATCCGGACAGGGTAGGATCTAACTATGGCTACACCTTC.

The rearrangement links TRBV19 to TRBJ1-1; possibly TRBD1 for D (6 bases). The germline V gene has CDR1 LNHDA and CDR2 SQIVND (reference sequence). The CDR3 has 12 residues. Trimming removed 6 bases at V and 7 bases at J, with 12 bases between. CDR3 sequence reads: CASSPGQFEAFF. As DNA, the CDR3 is TGTGCCAGTAGCCCAGGACAGTTTGAAGCTTTCTTT.

This sequence joins TRBV18 and TRBJ1-1; possible D gene TRBD1, 5 bases. Trimming shortened V by 2 bases and J by 3 bases, and 22 bases separated the two germline ends. Germline values: CDR1 KGHSH, CDR2 LQKENI. The CDR3 loop spans 18 amino acids. CDR3 in DNA: TGTGCCAGCTCACCATTTGAGGGGTCCGGAGCGGGGCACACTGAAGCTTTCTTT. Its protein product is CASSPFEGSGAGHTEAFF.

This clone has only one observation. This rearrangement joins TRBV7-6 to TRBJ2-1; 8 bases map to TRBD1. The V gene end was trimmed by 5 bases and the J gene end by 3 bases; junction bases not matched to a gene: 9. Germline V gives CDR1 SGHVS, CDR2 FNYEAQ. There are 16 residues in the CDR3. The CDR3 sequence: CASSQTGTGGYNEQFF. The CDR3 coding sequence is TGTGCCAGCAGCCAGACCGGGACAGGTGGCTACAATGAGCAGTTCTTC.

The chain links TRBV2 to TRBJ2-5; TRBD1 matches at 10 bases. The CDR3 extends over 15 amino acids. Trimming cost V 6 bases and J 2 bases; bases outside gene matches: 6. Germline values: CDR1 SNHLY, CDR2 FYNNEI. DNA of the CDR3: TGTGCCAGCAGGAAGGGACAGGGGTATCAAGAGACCCAGTACTTC. Translated, it gives CASRKGQGYQETQYF.

The J gene is TRBJ1-1, the V gene TRBV6-5, with D perhaps matching TRBD1 (6 bases). Germline V lookup: CDR1 MNHEY, CDR2 SVGAGI. Trimming stripped 0 bases from V and 2 bases from J, with 10 bases between. This CDR3 has 15 amino acids. The CDR3 spells CASSYSGQINTEAFF. CDR3 nucleotide sequence: TGTGCCAGCAGTTACTCTGGACAGATAAACACTGAAGCTTTCTTT.

The J gene is TRBJ2-7, the V gene TRBV6-1; D not resolved. With 2 bases removed from V and 4 bases from J, the gap between germline ends came to 15 bases. CDR1 MNHNS and CDR2 SASEGT come from the germline V gene. The CDR3 extends over 15 amino acids. The CDR3 reads CASSESARGWYEQYF. The DNA of the CDR3 is TGTGCCAGCAGTGAATCGGCTAGAGGTTGGTACGAGCAGTACTTC.

This sequence joins TRBV29-1 and TRBJ1-2; D is possibly TRBD1 (5 bases). Germline V CDR1 and CDR2: SQVTM, ANQGSEA. V lost 4 bases, J lost 4 bases, and 10 bases lay in between. The CDR3 contains 12 residues. CDR3: CSVGGTTYGYTF. The DNA for the CDR3 is TGCAGCGTTGGCGGGACTACCTATGGCTACACCTTC.

V and J are TRBV5-1 and TRBJ2-7; 9 positions match TRBD2. This CDR3 has 14 amino acids. The V segment lost 0 bases and the J segment 5 bases; nucleotides outside the gene matches: 3. CDR1 and CDR2 (germline): SGHRS, YFSETQ. CDR3 amino acids: CASSLDAGGNEQYF. CDR3 bases: TGCGCCAGCAGCTTGGATGCGGGAGGGAACGAGCAGTACTTC.

The V and J genes are TRBV15 and TRBJ2-3, with TRBD2 matching 11 bases. This CDR3 region has 16 residues. Germline CDR1 reads LNHNV; CDR2 reads YYDKDF (reference sequence). The ends lost 3 bases at V and 0 bases at J; junction bases unmatched: 2. CDR3 DNA: TGTGCCACCAGCAGCCTAGCGGGGGGAAGCACAGATACGCAGTATTTT. It translates to CATSSLAGGSTDTQYF.

The rearrangement uses TRBV2 and TRBJ1-5, with TRBD1 matching over 8 bases. Germline V gene sequence: CDR1 SNHLY, CDR2 FYNNEI. The V segment lost 6 bases and the J segment 6 bases; nucleotides outside the gene matches: 10. The CDR3 is 15 amino acids. The CDR3 region has the DNA TGTGCCAGCAGAGCAGACAGGGGACGGCTTCAGCCCCAGCATTTT. Its protein is CASRADRGRLQPQHF.

The J gene is TRBJ1-4, the V gene TRBV7-6, with D uncertain. Trimming left V 6 bases short and J 8 bases short, with 19 bases between. CDR3 size: 15 residues. Germline CDR1 reads SGHVS; CDR2 reads FNYEAQ. CDR3 bases: TGTGCCAGCAGTCGGAGGGATAGCGCCTACGAAAAACTGTTTTTT. Translating gives CASSRRDSAYEKLFF.

This clone was seen once. The chain is built from TRBV6-1 and TRBJ2-7; 7 bases are shared with TRBD2. V lost 10 bases to trimming and J lost 6 bases; unmatched junction nucleotides: 15. Germline V gene sequence: CDR1 MNHNS, CDR2 SASEGT. CDR3 size: 14 residues. The CDR3 DNA is TGTGCCACCGAATCGGGAGGCCCTCAGGGCGAGCAGTACTTC. This translates into CATESGGPQGEQYF.

This clone was counted once. V gene TRBV28 combines with J gene TRBJ1-2, with TRBD1 identical over 12 bases. Per the germline V gene, CDR1 is MDHEN and CDR2 is SYDVKM. V dropped 5 bases and J dropped 8; count of bases not matched to a gene: 18. The CDR3 runs to 18 residues. CDR3 in DNA: TGTGCCAGCAGTCCTTCCAGCTATTCCGGGACAGGGGGCCGGGGCTACACCTTC. It encodes CASSPSSYSGTGGRGYTF.

This clone turned up a few times. This chain uses TRBV7-9 with TRBJ2-7, with 7 positions matching TRBD1. The CDR3 has 15 amino acids. V lost 4 bases to trimming and J lost 3 bases; unmatched junction nucleotides: 9. Germline V gives CDR1 SEHNR, CDR2 FQNEAQ (reference sequence). For the CDR3, the DNA is TGTGCCAGCAGCTCTAGACAGGGTGCGAACTACGAGCAGTACTTC. It yields the protein CASSSRQGANYEQYF.

The rearrangement uses TRBV18 and TRBJ1-1; 9 bases are a match to TRBD1. The germline CDR1 and CDR2 sequences are KGHSH and LQKENI. CDR3 length: 16 residues. The V and J ends lost 2 bases and 4 bases, in that order; junction bases with no gene match: 8. The CDR3 sequence: CASSPLPGQGSTEAFF. The CDR3 DNA follows: TGTGCCAGCTCACCATTGCCGGGACAGGGCAGCACTGAAGCTTTCTTT.

The chain recombines TRBV6-1 with TRBJ1-1, with a tentative D call TRBD1 (5 bases). The CDR3 is made up of 14 amino acids. V lost 4 bases to trimming and J lost 5 bases, with 14 bases between them. CDR1 and CDR2 (germline): MNHNS, SASEGT. For the CDR3, the DNA is TGTGCCAGCAGTGCATTTGCAGGGCAAACTGAAGCTTTCTTT. Translation: CASSAFAGQTEAFF.

This chain connects TRBV7-2 to TRBJ2-3; TRBD1 is a possible D gene (6 bases). Germline V lookup: CDR1 SGHTA, CDR2 FQGNSA. V lost 5 bases and J 1 base, leaving 16 bases between the germline ends. The CDR3 is 16 amino acids. The CDR3 bases are TGTGCCAGCAGCCCAGGGGCCAGTTCTCGCACAGATACGCAGTATTTT. It codes for CASSPGASSRTDTQYF.

The chain combines TRBV13 with TRBJ2-2, with D possibly TRBD2 on 6 matching bases. Germline CDR1 PRHDT, CDR2 FYEKMQ (reference sequence). V lost 5 bases, J lost 1 base, and 8 bases lay in between. The CDR3 loop spans 14 amino acids. In nucleotides, the CDR3 is TGTGCCAGCAGCGTCGGGGGGAACACCGGGGAGCTGTTTTTT. Translating it yields CASSVGGNTGELFF.

J is TRBJ2-1 and V is TRBV12-5; TRBD2 agrees at 8 bases. The V gene end was trimmed by 3 bases and the J gene end by 0 bases; junction bases not matched to a gene: 4. CDR3 length: 16 residues. In germline, CDR1 is LGHNT, CDR2 FRNRAP. CDR3 region: CASGLVAGNSYNEQFF. For the CDR3, the DNA is TGTGCTAGTGGTTTAGTAGCGGGAAACTCCTACAATGAGCAGTTCTTC.